These 2 T cell receptor beta chains were all obtained from the same sample, sequenced in a study of blood T cell repertoires in COVID-19. Method: immunoSEQ multiplex PCR; TCRdb's copy keeps in-frame clones and lacks some. The sample consists of about 210,000 clones, approximately 82% of them appearing once. Sequenced: peripheral blood. These receptors came from a man in his fifties or sixties with active or convalescent COVID-19.

The chain has TRBV21-1 and TRBJ2-7; the table names TRBD2, a call not compared with the DNA. TRBV21-1 is labeled a pseudogene. CDR3 length: 12 amino acids. This chain's CDR3 is CASEGNSYEQYF. CDR3 coding DNA: TGTGCCAGCGAGGGCAACTCCTACGAGCAGTACTTC.

The rearrangement links TRBV7-9 to TRBJ2-2; D gene unclear. Trimming shortened V by 6 bases and J by 0 bases, and 8 bases separated the two germline ends. The CDR3 has 14 amino acids. Germline V gene data show CDR1 as SEHNR and CDR2 as FQNEAQ (reference sequence). CDR3 sequence: CASRLQANTGELFF. CDR3 coding DNA: TGTGCCAGCAGATTGCAGGCGAACACCGGGGAGCTGTTTTTT.